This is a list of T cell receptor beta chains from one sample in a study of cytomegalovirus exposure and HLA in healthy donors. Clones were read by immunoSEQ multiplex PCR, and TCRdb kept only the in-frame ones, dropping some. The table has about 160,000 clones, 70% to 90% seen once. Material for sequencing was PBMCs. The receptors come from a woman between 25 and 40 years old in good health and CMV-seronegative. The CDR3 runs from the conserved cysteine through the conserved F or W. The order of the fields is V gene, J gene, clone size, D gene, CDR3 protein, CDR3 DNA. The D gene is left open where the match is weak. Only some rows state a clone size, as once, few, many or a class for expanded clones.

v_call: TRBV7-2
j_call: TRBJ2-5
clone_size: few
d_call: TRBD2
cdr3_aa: CASSSLAGGGETQYF
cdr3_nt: TGTGCCAGCAGCTCTTTAGCGGGGGGCGGAGAGACCCAGTACTTC

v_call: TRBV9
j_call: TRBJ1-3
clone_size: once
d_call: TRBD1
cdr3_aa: CASSAEGALRNTIYF
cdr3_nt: TGTGCCAGCAGCGCTGAGGGGGCCCTGAGGAACACCATATATTTT

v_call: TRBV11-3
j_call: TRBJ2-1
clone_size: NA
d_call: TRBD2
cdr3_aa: CASSLSPLAGSITEQFF
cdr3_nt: TGTGCCAGCAGCTTATCTCCCCTAGCGGGGAGTATAACTGAGCAGTTCTTC

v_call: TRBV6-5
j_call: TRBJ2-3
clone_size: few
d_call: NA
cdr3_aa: CASNGGYGTDTQYF
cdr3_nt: TGTGCCAGCAACGGAGGGTATGGCACAGATACGCAGTATTTT

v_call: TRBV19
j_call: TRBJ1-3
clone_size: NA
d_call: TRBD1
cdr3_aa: CASSIMGTASGNTIYF
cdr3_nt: TGTGCCAGTAGTATTATGGGGACAGCCTCTGGAAACACCATATATTTT

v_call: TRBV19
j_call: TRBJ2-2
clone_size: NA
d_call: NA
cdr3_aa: CASSNTNTGELFF
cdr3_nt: TGTGCCAGTAGTAACACGAACACCGGGGAGCTGTTTTTT

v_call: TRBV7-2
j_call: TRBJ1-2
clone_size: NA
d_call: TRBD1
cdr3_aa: CASSLQGWGQNGYTF
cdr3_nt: TGTGCCAGCAGCTTACAGGGGTGGGGACAGAATGGCTACACCTTC

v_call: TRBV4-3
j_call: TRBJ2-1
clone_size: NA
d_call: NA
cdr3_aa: CASSLRDEHNEQFF
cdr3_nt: TGCGCCAGCAGCCTGCGGGACGAACACAATGAGCAGTTCTTC

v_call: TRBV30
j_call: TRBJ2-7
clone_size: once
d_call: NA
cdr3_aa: CAWRWRGSFYEQYF
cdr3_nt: TGTGCCTGGAGATGGCGCGGATCCTTCTACGAGCAGTACTTC

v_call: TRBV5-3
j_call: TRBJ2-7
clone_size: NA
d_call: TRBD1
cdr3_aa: CANKQGDLSYEQYF
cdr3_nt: TGTGCCAACAAACAGGGGGACCTCTCCTACGAGCAGTACTTC

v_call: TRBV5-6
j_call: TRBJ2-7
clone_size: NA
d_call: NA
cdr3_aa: CASSRGRRGYEQYF
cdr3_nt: TGTGCCAGCAGCCGGGGACGGCGGGGCTACGAGCAGTACTTC

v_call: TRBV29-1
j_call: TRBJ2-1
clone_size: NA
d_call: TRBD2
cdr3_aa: CSVEELAGVEQFF
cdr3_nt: TGCAGCGTTGAAGAACTAGCGGGAGTTGAGCAGTTCTTC

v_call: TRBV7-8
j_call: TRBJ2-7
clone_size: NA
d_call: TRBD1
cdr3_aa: CASSTSRTGNYEQYF
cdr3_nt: TGTGCCAGCAGCACATCGAGGACAGGCAACTACGAGCAGTACTTC

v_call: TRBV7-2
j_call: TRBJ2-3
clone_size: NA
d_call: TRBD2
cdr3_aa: CASSQRTSGGRADTQYF
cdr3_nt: TGTGCCAGCAGCCAAAGGACTAGCGGGGGGAGGGCAGATACGCAGTATTTT

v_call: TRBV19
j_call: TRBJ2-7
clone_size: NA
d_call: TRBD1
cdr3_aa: CASSMGTGSSYEQYF
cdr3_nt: TGTGCCAGTAGTATGGGGACAGGGAGCTCCTACGAGCAGTACTTC

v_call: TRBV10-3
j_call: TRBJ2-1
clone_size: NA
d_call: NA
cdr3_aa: CAISDGQSFSEQFF
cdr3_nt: TGTGCCATCAGTGACGGACAGAGCTTTAGTGAGCAGTTCTTC

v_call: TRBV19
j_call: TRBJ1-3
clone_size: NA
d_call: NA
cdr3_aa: CASSIQASGNTIYF
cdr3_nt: TGTGCCAGTAGTATCCAAGCCTCTGGAAACACCATATATTTT

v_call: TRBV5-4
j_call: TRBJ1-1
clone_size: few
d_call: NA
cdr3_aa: CASSLVGRLNTEAFF
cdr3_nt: TGTGCCAGCAGCTTGGTGGGGAGGTTGAACACTGAAGCTTTCTTT

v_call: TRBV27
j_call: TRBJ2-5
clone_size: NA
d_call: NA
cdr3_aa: CASSFASSQETQYF
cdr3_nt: TGTGCCAGCAGTTTCGCTAGCTCACAAGAGACCCAGTACTTC

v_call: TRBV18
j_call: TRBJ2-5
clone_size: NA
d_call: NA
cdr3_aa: CASSSRETQYF
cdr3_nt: TGTGCCAGCTCATCGCGGGAGACCCAGTACTTC

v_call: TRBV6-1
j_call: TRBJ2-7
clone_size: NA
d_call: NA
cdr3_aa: CASSRGTYEQYF
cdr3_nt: TGTGCCAGCAGTCGGGGAACCTACGAGCAGTACTTC

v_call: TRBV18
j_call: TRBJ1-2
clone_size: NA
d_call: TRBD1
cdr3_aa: CASSPFYPGTGNYGYTF
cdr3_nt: TGTGCCAGCTCACCATTCTATCCCGGGACAGGGAACTATGGCTACACCTTC

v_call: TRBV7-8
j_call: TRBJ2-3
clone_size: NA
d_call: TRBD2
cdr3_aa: CASSLALAGTDTQYF
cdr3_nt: TGTGCCAGCAGCTTAGCACTAGCGGGCACAGATACGCAGTATTTT

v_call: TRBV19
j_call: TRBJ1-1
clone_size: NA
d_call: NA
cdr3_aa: CASSLYQAGENTEAFF
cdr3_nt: TGTGCCAGTAGCCTCTACCAGGCGGGGGAGAACACTGAAGCTTTCTTT

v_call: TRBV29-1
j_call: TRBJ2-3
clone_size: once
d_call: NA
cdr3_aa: CSVGGLYVDTQYF
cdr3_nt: TGCAGCGTGGGCGGACTATACGTAGATACGCAGTATTTT

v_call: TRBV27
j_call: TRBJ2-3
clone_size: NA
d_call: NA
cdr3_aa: CASSSRRTDTQYF
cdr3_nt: TGTGCCAGCAGTTCCCGCCGGACAGATACGCAGTATTTT

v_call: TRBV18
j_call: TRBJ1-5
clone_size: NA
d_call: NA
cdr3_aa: CASSDLGYGTGGNQPQHF
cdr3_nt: TGTGCCAGCTCCGATCTCGGGTATGGAACAGGAGGCAATCAGCCCCAGCATTTT

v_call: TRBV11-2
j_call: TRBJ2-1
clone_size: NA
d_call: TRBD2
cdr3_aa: CASSLGLAGPSYNEQFF
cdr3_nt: TGTGCCAGCAGCTTAGGACTAGCGGGGCCCTCCTACAATGAGCAGTTCTTC

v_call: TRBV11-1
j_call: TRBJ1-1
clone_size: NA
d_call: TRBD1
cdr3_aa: CASRPATGENTEAFF
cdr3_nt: TGTGCCAGCAGACCGGCGACAGGGGAGAACACTGAAGCTTTCTTT